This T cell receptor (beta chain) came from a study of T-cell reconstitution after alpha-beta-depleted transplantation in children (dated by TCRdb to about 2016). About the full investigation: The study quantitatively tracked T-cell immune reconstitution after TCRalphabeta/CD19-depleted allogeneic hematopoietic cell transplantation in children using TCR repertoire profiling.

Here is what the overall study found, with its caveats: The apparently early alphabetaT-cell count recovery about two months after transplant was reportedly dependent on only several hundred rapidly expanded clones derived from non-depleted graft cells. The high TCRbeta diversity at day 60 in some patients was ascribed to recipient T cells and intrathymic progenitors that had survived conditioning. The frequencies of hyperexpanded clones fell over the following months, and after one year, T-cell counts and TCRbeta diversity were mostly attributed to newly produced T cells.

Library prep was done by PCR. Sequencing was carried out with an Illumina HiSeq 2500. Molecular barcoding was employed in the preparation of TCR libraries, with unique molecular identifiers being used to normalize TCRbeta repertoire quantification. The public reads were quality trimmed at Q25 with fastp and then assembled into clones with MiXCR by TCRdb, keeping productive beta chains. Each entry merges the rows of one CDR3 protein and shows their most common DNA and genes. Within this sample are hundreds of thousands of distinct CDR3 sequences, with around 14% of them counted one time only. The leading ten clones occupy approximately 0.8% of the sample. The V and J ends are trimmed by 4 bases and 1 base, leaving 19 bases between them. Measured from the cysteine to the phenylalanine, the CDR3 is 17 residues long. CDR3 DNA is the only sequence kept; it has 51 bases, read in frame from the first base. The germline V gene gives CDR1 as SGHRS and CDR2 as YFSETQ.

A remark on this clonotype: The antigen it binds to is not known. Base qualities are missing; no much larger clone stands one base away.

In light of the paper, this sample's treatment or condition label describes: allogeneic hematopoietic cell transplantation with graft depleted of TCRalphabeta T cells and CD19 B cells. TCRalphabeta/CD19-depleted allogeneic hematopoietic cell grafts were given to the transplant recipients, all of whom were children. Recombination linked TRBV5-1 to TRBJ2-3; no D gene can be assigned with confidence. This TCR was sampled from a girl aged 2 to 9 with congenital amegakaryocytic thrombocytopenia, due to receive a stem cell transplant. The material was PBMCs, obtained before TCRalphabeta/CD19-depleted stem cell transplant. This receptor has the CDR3 CASSPTLLIGCTDTQYF. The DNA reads TGCGCCAGCAGCCCGACACTACTCATTGGTTGCACAGATACGCAGTATTTT. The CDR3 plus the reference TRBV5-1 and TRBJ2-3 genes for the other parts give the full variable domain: KAGVTQTPRYLIKTRGQQVTLSCSPISGHRSVSWYQQTPGQGLQFLFEYFSETQRNKGNFPGRFSGRQFSNSRSEMNVSTLELGDSALYLCASSPTLLIGCTDTQYFGPGTRLTVL.